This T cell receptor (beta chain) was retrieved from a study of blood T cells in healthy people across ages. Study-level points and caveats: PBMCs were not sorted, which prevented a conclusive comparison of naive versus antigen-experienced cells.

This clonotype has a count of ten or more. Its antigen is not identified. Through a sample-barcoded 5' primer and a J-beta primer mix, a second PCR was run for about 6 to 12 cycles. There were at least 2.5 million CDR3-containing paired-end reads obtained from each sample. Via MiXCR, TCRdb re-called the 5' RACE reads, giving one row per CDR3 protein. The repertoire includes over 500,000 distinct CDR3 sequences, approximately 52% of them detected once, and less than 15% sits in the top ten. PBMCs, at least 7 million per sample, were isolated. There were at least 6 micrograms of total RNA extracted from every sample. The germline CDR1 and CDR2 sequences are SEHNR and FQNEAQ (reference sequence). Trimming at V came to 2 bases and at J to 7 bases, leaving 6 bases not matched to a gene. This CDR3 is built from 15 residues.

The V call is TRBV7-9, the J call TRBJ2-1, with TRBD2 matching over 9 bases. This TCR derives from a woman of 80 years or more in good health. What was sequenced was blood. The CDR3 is CASSLLGLATNEQFF. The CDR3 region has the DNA TGTGCCAGCAGCTTATTGGGACTAGCTACTAATGAGCAGTTCTTC.